The 27 T cell receptor beta chains below were found in one sample sequenced in a study of blood T cell repertoires in COVID-19. Method: immunoSEQ multiplex PCR; TCRdb's copy keeps in-frame clones and lacks some. This table has under 200,000 clones, around 90% appearing once. The sample taken for sequencing was peripheral blood. These receptors were collected from a woman aged 80 or over with COVID-19, enrolled during active disease.

The chain is built from TRBV2 and TRBJ1-4; 7 nucleotides line up with TRBD1. In germline, CDR1 is SNHLY, CDR2 FYNNEI. J was trimmed by 4 bases and V by 10 bases; bases with no gene match: 9. CDR3 length equals 14 residues. CDR3 sequence (DNA): TGTGCCACGGCCGAGGGGGCCGGTAATGAAAAACTGTTTTTT. Its protein product is CATAEGAGNEKLFF.

The chain has TRBV27 and TRBJ1-2, with a possible D match to TRBD1 (5 bases). CDR3 length: 13 amino acids. V lost 6 bases and J 5 bases, leaving 13 bases between the germline ends. CDR1 and CDR2 (germline): MNHEY, SMNVEV (reference sequence). DNA of the CDR3: TGTGCCAGCAGAAGGGACGGGGGGTATGGCTACACCTTC. Translation: CASRRDGGYGYTF.

This clone was found a few times. The DNA of the CDR3 is TGTGCCAGCAGTTACGACAGTTCATCCTATGGCTACACCTTC. This encodes CASSYDSSSYGYTF. The V gene is TRBV6-2 or TRBV6-3, the J gene TRBJ1-2; D is perhaps TRBD1 (5 bases). V was cut by 2 bases and J by 4 bases, with 11 bases left in between. The CDR3 has 14 amino acids. Germline loops: CDR1 MNHEY, CDR2 SVGEGT.

The chain is built from TRBV21-1 and TRBJ1-2; the table names TRBD1, a call not compared with the DNA. TRBV21-1 is flagged as a pseudogene. The CDR3 sequence is 15 residues long. CDR3 bases: TGTGCCAGCAGCAGACCGCCCGACAGGGGGTATGGCTACACCTTC. Translated: CASSRPPDRGYGYTF.

The V and J genes are TRBV10-3 and TRBJ2-5; D gene ambiguous. Trimming removed 0 bases at V and 4 bases at J, with 9 bases between. Germline lookup yields CDR1 ENHRY and CDR2 SYGVKD. This CDR3 region has 14 residues. The DNA for the CDR3 is TGTGCCATCAGTGAGTCGAAAGCAGGAGAGACCCAGTACTTC. It specifies CAISESKAGETQYF.

The chain links TRBV6-2 or TRBV6-3 to TRBJ1-1; TRBD1 aligns across 9 bases. The length of the CDR3 is 15 residues. V was clipped by 5 bases and J by 6 bases; unmatched bases: 10. The V gene's germline CDR1 is MNHEY and CDR2 SVGEGT. For the CDR3, the DNA is TGTGCCAGCAGTGGTACAGGGGGCGAAGGCTCTGAAGCTTTCTTT. It specifies CASSGTGGEGSEAFF.

The V and J genes are TRBV6-1 and TRBJ2-1; 10 nucleotides align to TRBD2. In germline, CDR1 is MNHNS, CDR2 SASEGT. This CDR3 has 15 amino acids. Trimming at V came to 2 bases and at J to 8 bases, leaving 6 bases not matched to a gene. The CDR3 DNA reads as TGTGCCAGCAGTGAATCGCTAGCGGGAGTTTATGAGCAGTTCTTC. Translation: CASSESLAGVYEQFF.

V usage is TRBV3-1 (or the pseudogene TRBV3-2) and J usage is TRBJ1-4; TRBD1 agrees at 12 bases. V shed 4 bases, J shed 3 bases, and the junction held 6 bases outside the gene matches. The CDR3 loop spans 17 amino acids. Germline CDR1 is LGHDT and CDR2 is YNNKEL (reference sequence). CDR3 residues: CASSPGQGAIANEKLFF. In nucleotides, the CDR3 is TGTGCCAGCAGCCCGGGACAGGGGGCGATTGCTAATGAAAAACTGTTTTTT.

This sequence joins TRBV2 and TRBJ1-1, with unresolved D. Trimming removed 8 bases at V and 1 base at J, with 5 bases between. CDR3 size: 11 residues. Germline V gene sequence: CDR1 SNHLY, CDR2 FYNNEI. DNA of the CDR3: TGTGCCAGCCTCCCGAACACTGAAGCTTTCTTT. Translated, it gives CASLPNTEAFF. Filled out from reference TRBV2 and TRBJ1-1, the complete variable domain reads EPEVTQTPSHQVTQMGQEVILRCVPISNHLYFYWYRQILGQKVEFLVSFYNNEISEKSEIFDDQFSVERPDGSNFTLKIRSTKLEDSAMYFCASLPNTEAFFGQGTRLTVV.

The CDR3 region is CASSLRGSLGANVLTF. DNA for the CDR3: TGTGCCAGCAGTTTACGGGGAAGTCTGGGGGCCAACGTCCTGACTTTC. The V call is TRBV28, the J call TRBJ2-6; perhaps TRBD2 as D (5 bases). The CDR3 extends over 16 amino acids. Germline lookup yields CDR1 MDHEN and CDR2 SYDVKM. V was clipped by 2 bases and J by 4 bases, with 12 bases between them.

This clone was detected once. The rearrangement uses TRBV7-8 and TRBJ2-1; D uncertain. V shed 4 bases and J shed 7 bases, with 17 bases lying between them. CDR1 SGHVS and CDR2 FQNEAQ come from the germline V gene. The CDR3 is 15 amino acids. The CDR3 DNA sequence: TGTGCCAGCAGCTCCGGTCCGACCCCCGGGAATGAGCAGTTCTTC. Translating it yields CASSSGPTPGNEQFF. Based on the CDR3 plus reference TRBV7-8 and TRBJ2-1, the full variable domain is GAGVSQSPRYKVAKRGQDVALRCDPISGHVSLFWYQQALGQGPEFLTYFQNEAQLDKSGLPSDRFFAERPEGSVSTLKIQRTQQEDSAVYLCASSSGPTPGNEQFFGPGTRLTVL.

CDR3 nucleotides: TGTGCCAGCAGCCAAGATAGGGGTAGCAATCAGCCCCAGCATTTT. As protein: CASSQDRGSNQPQHF. The V call is TRBV4-2, the J call TRBJ1-5; D is possibly TRBD1 (5 bases). V was pared by 0 bases and J by 0 bases, with 6 bases between. This CDR3 is built from 15 residues. Germline lookup yields CDR1 LGHNA and CDR2 YNFKEQ.

The rearrangement uses TRBV3-1 (or the pseudogene TRBV3-2) and TRBJ2-1; 11 positions match TRBD2. V lost 4 bases and J lost 3; bases outside the gene matches: 2. The CDR3 covers 15 residues. The germline V gene has CDR1 LGHDT and CDR2 YNNKEL (reference sequence). DNA for the CDR3: TGTGCCAGCAGCCTAGGACTAGCGGGCTACAATGAGCAGTTCTTC. Translating it yields CASSLGLAGYNEQFF.

Written as DNA, the CDR3 is TGTGCCAGCAGTTTACGAACAGGGTGGACTGAAGCTTTCTTT. It codes for CASSLRTGWTEAFF. The chain combines TRBV6-5 with TRBJ1-1; maybe TRBD1 (6 bases). The germline V gene has CDR1 MNHEY and CDR2 SVGAGI. The V end was cut by 4 bases, the J end by 5 bases, with 14 bases between. This CDR3 is 14 amino acids long.

The chain uses TRBV28 and TRBJ2-7, with TRBD2 identical over 7 bases. The CDR3 covers 15 residues. Germline lookup yields CDR1 MDHEN and CDR2 SYDVKM. Trimming took 7 bases from V and 2 from J; bases not matched to a gene: 11. CDR3 sequence: CASNEARGLTYEQYF. The CDR3 coding sequence is TGTGCCAGCAACGAAGCCCGGGGACTAACCTACGAGCAGTACTTC.

The rearrangement joins TRBV19 to TRBJ1-5, with a tentative D call TRBD1 (6 bases). CDR3 size: 15 residues. The germline CDR1 and CDR2 sequences are LNHDA and SQIVND (reference sequence). V was pared by 7 bases and J by 2 bases, with 15 bases between. The CDR3 DNA reads as TGTGCCAGTACCAAAGGGGGGGCCCGCAATCAGCCCCAGCATTTT. Amino acids: CASTKGGARNQPQHF.

This chain connects TRBV25-1 to TRBJ1-2; no definite D call. Germline CDR1 reads MGHDK; CDR2 reads SYGVNS. The CDR3 extends over 12 amino acids. V was cut by 7 bases and J by 8 bases, with 14 bases left in between. CDR3 nucleotide sequence: TGTGCCAGCACTGCGGGTCCCCAGGGCTACACCTTC. Protein: CASTAGPQGYTF.

The CDR3 reads CASSLAQRSNSPLHF. In nucleotides, the CDR3 is TGTGCCAGCAGCTTAGCGCAGAGGTCTAATTCACCCCTCCACTTT. The rearrangement joins TRBV7-6 to TRBJ1-6, with D unresolved. The germline V and J ends were trimmed by 0 bases and 6 bases, with 9 bases remaining between them. This CDR3 comprises 15 residues. The V gene's germline CDR1 is SGHVS and CDR2 FNYEAQ. The complete variable domain, with remaining parts taken from reference TRBV7-6 and TRBJ1-6, reads GAGVSQSPRYKVTKRGQDVALRCDPISGHVSLYWYRQALGQGPEFLTYFNYEAQQDKSGLPNDRFSAERPEGSISTLTIQRTEQRDSAMYRCASSLAQRSNSPLHFGNGTRLTVT.

The chain carries TRBV6-2 or TRBV6-3 and TRBJ1-5; D is ambiguous. The ends were cut back, 6 bases at V and 3 bases at J, with 12 bases in the middle. The CDR3 is 14 amino acids. The germline gives CDR1 MNHEY, CDR2 SVGEGT. The DNA of the CDR3 is TGTGCCAGCAGCCGCCACAGTTCCAATCAGCCCCAGCATTTT. It translates to CASSRHSSNQPQHF.

This chain connects TRBV7-2 to TRBJ2-5; D is perhaps TRBD2 (6 bases). V shed 8 bases and J shed 2 bases, with 15 bases lying between them. The CDR3 is 14 residues long. Germline V gene sequence: CDR1 SGHTA, CDR2 FQGNSA. CDR3 coding DNA: TGTGCCAGCTCGCGGGACCGTTGGCAAGAGACCCAGTACTTC. This encodes CASSRDRWQETQYF.

This rearrangement joins TRBV7-2 to TRBJ1-2; 7 bases fit TRBD1. J lost 4 bases, V lost 4 bases, and 6 bases had no gene match. The germline gives CDR1 SGHTA, CDR2 FQGNSA. CDR3 length: 14 residues. CDR3 DNA: TGTGCCAGCAGCTCCGTGGGACAGATCTATGGCTACACCTTC. As protein: CASSSVGQIYGYTF. The full variable domain, its missing parts supplied by reference TRBV7-2 and TRBJ1-2, is GAGVSQSPSNKVTEKGKDVELRCDPISGHTALYWYRQSLGQGLEFLIYFQGNSAPDKSGLPSDRFSAERTGGSVSTLTIQRTQQEDSAVYLCASSSVGQIYGYTFGSGTRLTVV.

The gene calls are TRBV7-2 and TRBJ1-1; D is perhaps TRBD1 (6 bases). The ends were cut back, 5 bases at V and 0 bases at J, with 13 bases in the middle. There are 15 residues in the CDR3. Germline loops: CDR1 SGHTA, CDR2 FQGNSA. The CDR3 region has the DNA TGTGCCAGCAGCGTAAGGGGGGGCTTGAACACTGAAGCTTTCTTT. Its protein is CASSVRGGLNTEAFF.

V is TRBV28 and J is TRBJ1-5; the D gene is possibly TRBD1 (6 bases). The length of the CDR3 is 15 residues. V lost 2 bases and J lost 7, with 15 bases in between. Germline assignment: CDR1 MDHEN and CDR2 SYDVKM. Written as DNA, the CDR3 is TGTGCCAGCAGTTTAGGGGGGGGGCCGGAACAGCCCCAGCATTTT. Residues: CASSLGGGPEQPQHF.

The J gene is TRBJ2-7, the V gene TRBV3-1 (or the pseudogene TRBV3-2), with D perhaps TRBD2 (6 bases). This CDR3 has 14 residues. The V and J ends lost 2 bases and 3 bases respectively, with 11 bases between them. Germline V lookup: CDR1 LGHDT, CDR2 YNNKEL (reference sequence). The CDR3 sequence is CASSQPGGNYEQYF. CDR3 bases: TGTGCCAGCAGCCAACCCGGAGGGAACTACGAGCAGTACTTC.

The gene calls are TRBV6-2 or TRBV6-3 and TRBJ1-5, with 9 bases matching TRBD1. Germline-derived CDR1 and CDR2 are MNHEY and SVGEGT. CDR3 length: 15 residues. Trimming cost V 6 bases and J 4 bases; bases outside gene matches: 7. CDR3 region: CASRYRDRVNQPQHF. The CDR3 DNA reads TGTGCCAGCAGATACCGGGACAGGGTGAATCAGCCCCAGCATTTT.

The rearrangement uses TRBV6-5 and TRBJ1-6; 10 nucleotides agree with TRBD1. Per the germline V gene, CDR1 is MNHEY and CDR2 is SVGAGI. Germline trimming cut 4 bases from V and 6 bases from J; bases unmatched to any gene: 6. The CDR3 is 16 residues long. CDR3 sequence: CASSSTGGPPNSPLHF. The CDR3 nucleotides read TGTGCCAGCAGTTCGACAGGGGGCCCTCCTAATTCACCCCTCCACTTT.

The chain combines TRBV5-5 with TRBJ1-5; D gene unclear. The CDR3 contains 13 residues. Per germline, CDR1 SGHKS and CDR2 YYEKEE (reference sequence). Trimming left V 4 bases short and J 5 bases short, with 10 bases between. The CDR3 region is CASSPPNYQPQHF. As DNA, the CDR3 is TGTGCCAGCAGCCCCCCTAACTATCAGCCCCAGCATTTT.